These 17 T cell receptor beta chains originate from one sample sequenced in a study of cytomegalovirus exposure and HLA in healthy donors. Sequencing was performed with immunoSEQ multiplex PCR; in TCRdb, only in-frame clones are kept and a portion is missing. The table records 190,000 or so clones, about 86% of them present only once. Material: PBMCs. These receptors came from a woman aged 18-30 years in good health and CMV-seropositive.

This clone appeared a few times. The chain is built from TRBV7-9 and TRBJ2-7; D is possibly TRBD2 (5 bases). V gave up 5 bases and J gave up 3 bases, with 11 bases separating them. CDR1 and CDR2 from the germline V gene are SEHNR and FQNEAQ (reference sequence). CDR3 size: 13 residues. The CDR3 nucleotides are TGTGCCAGCAGCAGCGGACGGTACTACGAGCAGTACTTC. It specifies CASSSGRYYEQYF.

The chain recombines TRBV5-5 with TRBJ1-2; the D is unclear. The CDR3 runs 14 residues. Germline CDR1 is SGHKS and CDR2 is YYEKEE (reference sequence). Trimming left V 4 bases short and J 1 base short, with 11 bases between. CDR3 nucleotides: TGTGCCAGCAGCAACCGAGAGGGTAACTATGGCTACACCTTC. Translation gives CASSNREGNYGYTF.

The chain employs TRBV4-2 and TRBJ2-1, with a weak D call TRBD2 (6 bases). The ends were cut back, 0 bases at V and 0 bases at J, with 15 bases in the middle. The germline gives CDR1 LGHNA, CDR2 YNFKEQ. The CDR3 consists of 18 residues. The CDR3 region has the DNA TGTGCCAGCAGCCAAGATCTCCAGGCGGGGCCCTCCTACAATGAGCAGTTCTTC. This gives the protein CASSQDLQAGPSYNEQFF.

The V and J genes are TRBV7-2 and TRBJ2-1; TRBD2 might be the D (6 bases). V lost 4 bases and J 10 bases, leaving 17 bases between the germline ends. Germline V gene sequence: CDR1 SGHTA, CDR2 FQGNSA. CDR3 length: 14 residues. CDR3 in DNA: TGTGCCAGCAGCTCCGGACTATTTCGGGCAGAGCAGTTCTTC. Translated, it gives CASSSGLFRAEQFF.

This sequence joins TRBV10-1 and TRBJ1-4; D remains ambiguous. Germline V CDR1 and CDR2: WNHNN, SYGVQD (reference sequence). The CDR3 totals 12 residues. Trimming took off 2 bases at V and 8 bases at J, with 6 bases between the two ends. CDR3 residues: CASSEGGEKLFF. DNA of the CDR3: TGCGCCAGCAGTGAGGGAGGGGAAAAACTGTTTTTT.

The chain employs TRBV6-1 and TRBJ2-3, with D hard to call. This CDR3 spans 12 amino acids. V was cut by 3 bases and J by 5 bases, with 6 bases left in between. Germline assignment: CDR1 MNHNS and CDR2 SASEGT. CDR3 in DNA: TGTGCCAGCAGTGACTCCGTAGATACGCAGTATTTT. Its translation: CASSDSVDTQYF.

The rearrangement links TRBV5-1 to TRBJ2-4; 7 bases match TRBD2. Unmatched junction bases numbered 13, after V lost 4 bases and J lost 6 bases. The CDR3 runs to 16 residues. Germline CDR1 SGHRS, CDR2 YFSETQ. Here the CDR3 reads CASSPPSSGGLNIQYF. The CDR3 nucleotides read TGCGCCAGCAGCCCGCCGTCGTCGGGGGGTCTAAACATTCAGTACTTC.

As to this clone: At one boundary the junction diverges from the germline segment, which might be a read error. The chain employs TRBV4-1 and TRBJ1-5, with unresolved D. CDR3 length: 13 amino acids. Germline CDR1 reads MGHRA; CDR2 reads YSYEKL. The CDR3 sequence is CASSEEALIPQHF. DNA of the CDR3: TGCGCCAGCAGCGAAGAGGCCTTAATTCCCCAGCATTTT.

The chain couples TRBV6-1 to TRBJ1-5; D may be TRBD1 (6 bases). V dropped 5 bases and J dropped 1 base, with 9 bases sitting between them. The germline V gene has CDR1 MNHNS and CDR2 SASEGT. This CDR3 has 14 residues. CDR3: CASSFQGSNQPQHF. The CDR3 nucleotides are TGTGCCAGCAGTTTTCAGGGGAGCAATCAGCCCCAGCATTTT.

V is TRBV5-1 and J is TRBJ1-2; 7 bases map to TRBD1. Losses at the gene ends were 4 bases for V and 0 bases for J; bases not matched to a gene: 3. The CDR3 spans 14 residues. CDR1 and CDR2 (germline): SGHRS, YFSETQ. This chain's CDR3 is CASSPGTANYGYTF. DNA for the CDR3: TGCGCCAGCAGCCCCGGGACAGCTAACTATGGCTACACCTTC.

The chain links TRBV7-9 to TRBJ1-1; no firm D call. Germline assignment: CDR1 SEHNR and CDR2 FQNEAQ (reference sequence). The CDR3 totals 13 residues. V shed 8 bases and J shed 1 base, with 11 bases lying between them. CDR3 DNA sequence: TGTGCCAGCCTGGATGCAGGGAACACTGAAGCTTTCTTT. Its translation is CASLDAGNTEAFF. Full variable domain (rest looked up from reference TRBV7-9 and TRBJ1-1): DTGVSQNPRHKITKRGQNVTFRCDPISEHNRLYWYRQTLGQGPEFLTYFQNEAQLEKSRLLSDRFSAERPKGSFSTLEIQRTEQGDSAMYLCASLDAGNTEAFFGQGTRLTVV.

The genes are TRBV7-2 and TRBJ2-4; 8 nucleotides agree with TRBD1. This CDR3 is built from 15 residues. V dropped 8 bases and J dropped 0; count of bases not matched to a gene: 6. CDR1 and CDR2 from the germline V gene are SGHTA and FQGNSA. CDR3 sequence (DNA): TGTGCCAGCGGGACAGGATCACTAGCCAAAAACATTCAGTACTTC. Protein sequence: CASGTGSLAKNIQYF.

This clone was found once. This chain uses TRBV12-5 with TRBJ2-3, with a weak D call TRBD2 (6 bases). The CDR3 sequence is 14 residues long. Germline V CDR1 and CDR2: LGHNT, FRNRAP. V lost 6 bases and J lost 2, with 12 bases in between. Here the CDR3 reads CASGGADYTDTQYF. The CDR3, as DNA: TGTGCTAGTGGGGGAGCGGACTACACAGATACGCAGTATTTT.

Worth noting for this clone: An end of the junction does not agree with germline; a read error may underlie this. V is TRBV2 and J is TRBJ1-1; no definite D call. CDR1 and CDR2 (germline): SNHLY, FYNNEI. This CDR3 has 14 amino acids. The CDR3 coding sequence is TGTGCCAGCGGTGAATCAGTCAGGAACACTGAAGCTTTCTTT. Its protein is CASGESVRNTEAFF. Looking up the rest from reference TRBV2 and TRBJ1-1 gives the full variable domain: EPEVTQTPSHQVTQMGQEVILRCVPISNHLYFYWYRQILGQKVEFLVSFYNNEISEKSEIFDDQFSVERPDGSNFTLKIRSTKLEDSAMYFCASGESVRNTEAFFGQGTRLTVV.

V and J are TRBV27 and TRBJ1-5; 10 bases map to TRBD1. The CDR3 is 18 residues long. Germline trimming cut 8 bases from V and 8 bases from J; bases unmatched to any gene: 21. Looked up from germline, CDR1 is MNHEY and CDR2 is SMNVEV (reference sequence). The CDR3 spells CASGSAIQRRDRGKPQHF. CDR3 nucleotides: TGTGCCAGCGGATCCGCCATCCAACGCCGGGACAGGGGAAAGCCCCAGCATTTT.

The chain is built from TRBV6-1 and TRBJ1-3, with D possibly TRBD1 on 5 matching bases. Trimming removed 3 bases at V and 6 bases at J, with 12 bases between. The CDR3 spans 14 residues. The germline CDR1 and CDR2 sequences are MNHNS and SASEGT. CDR3 coding DNA: TGTGCCAGCAGTGAGGATCCGGGGGTAAACACCATATATTTT. The encoded protein is CASSEDPGVNTIYF.

The CDR3: CASSQQGNTQYF. In DNA, the CDR3 is TGTGCCAGCAGCCAACAGGGTAATACGCAGTATTTT. V gene TRBV11-2 combines with J gene TRBJ2-3, with D tentatively TRBD1 (6 bases). CDR1 and CDR2 from the germline V gene are SGHAT and FQNNGV. CDR3 length: 12 amino acids. Trimming removed 5 bases from V and 7 bases from J, with 10 bases in between.